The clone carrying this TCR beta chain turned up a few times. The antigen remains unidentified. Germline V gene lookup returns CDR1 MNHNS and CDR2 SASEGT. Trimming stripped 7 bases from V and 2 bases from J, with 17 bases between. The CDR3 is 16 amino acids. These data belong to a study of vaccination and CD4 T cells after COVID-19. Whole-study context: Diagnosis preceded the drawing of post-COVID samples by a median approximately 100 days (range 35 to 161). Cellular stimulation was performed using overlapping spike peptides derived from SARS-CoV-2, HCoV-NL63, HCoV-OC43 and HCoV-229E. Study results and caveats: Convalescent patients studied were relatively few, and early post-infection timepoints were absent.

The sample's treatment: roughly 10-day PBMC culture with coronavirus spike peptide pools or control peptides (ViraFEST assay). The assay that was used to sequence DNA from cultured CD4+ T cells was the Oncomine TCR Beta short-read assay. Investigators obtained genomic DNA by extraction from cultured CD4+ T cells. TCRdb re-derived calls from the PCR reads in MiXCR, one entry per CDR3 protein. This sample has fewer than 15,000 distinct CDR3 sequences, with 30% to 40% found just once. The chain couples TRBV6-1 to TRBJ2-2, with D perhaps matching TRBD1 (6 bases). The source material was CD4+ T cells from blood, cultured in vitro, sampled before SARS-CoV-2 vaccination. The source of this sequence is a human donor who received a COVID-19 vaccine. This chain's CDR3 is CASTPSPGVNTGELFF. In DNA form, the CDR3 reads TGTGCCAGCACCCCCAGCCCAGGGGTAAACACCGGGGAGCTGTTTTTT.